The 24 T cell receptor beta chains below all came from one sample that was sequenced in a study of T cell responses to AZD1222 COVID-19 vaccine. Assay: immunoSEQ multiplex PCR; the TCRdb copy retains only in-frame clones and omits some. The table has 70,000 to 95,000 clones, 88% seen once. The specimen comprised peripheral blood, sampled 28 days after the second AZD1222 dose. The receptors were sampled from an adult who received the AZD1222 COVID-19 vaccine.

CDR3: CASSWGASYEQYF. Here the CDR3 DNA reads TGTGCCAGCAGTTGGGGGGCCTCCTACGAGCAGTACTTC. This rearrangement joins TRBV6-2 or TRBV6-3 to TRBJ2-7; the D gene could be TRBD1 or TRBD2 (6 bases each). The CDR3 length is 13 residues. CDR1 and CDR2 (germline): MNHEY, SVGEGT. V was trimmed by 4 bases and J by 0 bases, leaving 7 bases between them.

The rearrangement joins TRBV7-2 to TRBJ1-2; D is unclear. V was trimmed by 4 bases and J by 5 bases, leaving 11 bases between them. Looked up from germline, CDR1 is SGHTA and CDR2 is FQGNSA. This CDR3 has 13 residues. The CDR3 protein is CASSSSIGYGYTF. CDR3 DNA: TGTGCCAGCAGCTCCTCAATTGGGTATGGCTACACCTTC.

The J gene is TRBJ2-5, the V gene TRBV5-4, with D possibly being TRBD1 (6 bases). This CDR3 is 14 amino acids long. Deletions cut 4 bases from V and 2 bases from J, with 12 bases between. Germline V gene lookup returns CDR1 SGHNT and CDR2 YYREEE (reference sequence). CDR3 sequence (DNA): TGTGCCAGCAGCCCACGGACAGCTCAAGAGACCCAGTACTTC. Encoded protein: CASSPRTAQETQYF.

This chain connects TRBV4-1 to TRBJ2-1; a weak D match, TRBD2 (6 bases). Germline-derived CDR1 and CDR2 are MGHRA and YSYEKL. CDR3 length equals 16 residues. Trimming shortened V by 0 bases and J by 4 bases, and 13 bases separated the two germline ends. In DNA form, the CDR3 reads TGCGCCAGCAGCCAAGAGGAGGGAGTAGGGTACAATGAGCAGTTCTTC. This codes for CASSQEEGVGYNEQFF.

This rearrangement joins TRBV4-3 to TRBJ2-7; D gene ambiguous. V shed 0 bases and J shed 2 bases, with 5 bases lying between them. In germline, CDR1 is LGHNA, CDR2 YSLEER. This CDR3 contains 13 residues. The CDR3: CASSQDRAYEQYF. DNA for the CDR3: TGCGCCAGCAGCCAAGATCGGGCCTACGAGCAGTACTTC.

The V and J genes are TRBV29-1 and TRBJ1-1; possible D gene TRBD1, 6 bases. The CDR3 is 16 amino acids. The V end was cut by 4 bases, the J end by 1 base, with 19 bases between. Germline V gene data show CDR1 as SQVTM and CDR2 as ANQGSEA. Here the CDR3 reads CSVGGGVWEENTEAFF. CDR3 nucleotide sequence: TGCAGCGTTGGAGGGGGGGTTTGGGAGGAGAACACTGAAGCTTTCTTT.

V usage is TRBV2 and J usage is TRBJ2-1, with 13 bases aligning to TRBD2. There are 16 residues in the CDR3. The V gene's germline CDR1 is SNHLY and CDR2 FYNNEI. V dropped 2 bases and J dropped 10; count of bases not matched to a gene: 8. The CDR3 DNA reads TGTGCCAGCAGTGAATGGGGACTAGCGGGAATGGGGGAGCAGTTCTTC. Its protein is CASSEWGLAGMGEQFF.

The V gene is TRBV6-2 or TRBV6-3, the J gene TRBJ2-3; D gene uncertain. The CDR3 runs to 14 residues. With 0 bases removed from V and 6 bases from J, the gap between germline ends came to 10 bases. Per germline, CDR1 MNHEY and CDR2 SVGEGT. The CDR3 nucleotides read TGTGCCAGCAGTTACTCCACGAAGGCCGATACGCAGTATTTT. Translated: CASSYSTKADTQYF.

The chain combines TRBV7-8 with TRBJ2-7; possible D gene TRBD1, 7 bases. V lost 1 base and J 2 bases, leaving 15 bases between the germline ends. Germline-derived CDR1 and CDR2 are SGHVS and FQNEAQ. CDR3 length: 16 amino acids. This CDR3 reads CASSLGRDSQTYEQYF. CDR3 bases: TGTGCCAGCAGCTTAGGGAGGGACAGTCAAACCTACGAGCAGTACTTC.

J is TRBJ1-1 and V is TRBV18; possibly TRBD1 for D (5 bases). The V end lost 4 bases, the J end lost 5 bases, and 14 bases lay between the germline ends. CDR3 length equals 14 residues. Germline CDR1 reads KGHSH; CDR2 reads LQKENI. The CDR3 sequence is CASSRQIQETEAFF. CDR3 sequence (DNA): TGTGCCAGCTCACGACAGATACAGGAGACTGAAGCTTTCTTT.

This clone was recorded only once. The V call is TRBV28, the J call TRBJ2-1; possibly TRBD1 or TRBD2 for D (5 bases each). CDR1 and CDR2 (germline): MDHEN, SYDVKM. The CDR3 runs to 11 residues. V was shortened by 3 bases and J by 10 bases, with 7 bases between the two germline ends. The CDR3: CASSLRGEQFF. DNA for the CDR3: TGTGCCAGCAGTTTGAGGGGCGAGCAGTTCTTC. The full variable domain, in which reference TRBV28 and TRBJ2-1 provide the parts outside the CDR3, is DVKVTQSSRYLVKRTGEKVFLECVQDMDHENMFWYRQDPGLGLRLIYFSYDVKMKEKGDIPEGYSVSREKKERFSLILESASTNQTSMYLCASSLRGEQFFGPGTRLTVL.

The CDR3 nucleotides are TGTGCCAGCAGCCGCCCCAGGACTAGCGGGAGTTACGAGCAGTACTTC. Residues: CASSRPRTSGSYEQYF. The chain recombines TRBV4-2 with TRBJ2-7; 13 nucleotides line up with TRBD2. Trimming cost V 4 bases and J 4 bases; bases outside gene matches: 7. The CDR3 extends over 16 amino acids. CDR1 LGHNA and CDR2 YNFKEQ come from the germline V gene.

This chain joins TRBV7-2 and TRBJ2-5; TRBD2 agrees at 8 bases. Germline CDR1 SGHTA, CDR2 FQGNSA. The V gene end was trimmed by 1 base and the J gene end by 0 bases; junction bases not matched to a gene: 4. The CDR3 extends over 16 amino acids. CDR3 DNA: TGTGCCAGCAGCTTAGGGCCTAGCGGGTACCAAGAGACCCAGTACTTC. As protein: CASSLGPSGYQETQYF. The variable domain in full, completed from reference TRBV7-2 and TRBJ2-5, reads GAGVSQSPSNKVTEKGKDVELRCDPISGHTALYWYRQSLGQGLEFLIYFQGNSAPDKSGLPSDRFSAERTGGSVSTLTIQRTQQEDSAVYLCASSLGPSGYQETQYFGPGTRLLVL.

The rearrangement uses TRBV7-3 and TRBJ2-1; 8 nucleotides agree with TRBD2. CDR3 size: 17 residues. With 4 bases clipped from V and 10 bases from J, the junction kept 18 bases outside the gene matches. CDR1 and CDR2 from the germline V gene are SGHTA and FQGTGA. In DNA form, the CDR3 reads TGTGCCAGCAGCTCCGGGGGGGGATCCTCCCGGCTTAAGGAGCAGTTCTTC. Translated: CASSSGGGSSRLKEQFF.

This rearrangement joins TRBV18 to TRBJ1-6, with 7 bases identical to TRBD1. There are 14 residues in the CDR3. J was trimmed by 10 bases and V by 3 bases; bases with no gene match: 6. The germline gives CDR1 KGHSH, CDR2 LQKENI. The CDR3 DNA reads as TGTGCCAGCTCACCGGGCAGGGGGGAATCACCCCTCCACTTT. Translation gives CASSPGRGESPLHF.

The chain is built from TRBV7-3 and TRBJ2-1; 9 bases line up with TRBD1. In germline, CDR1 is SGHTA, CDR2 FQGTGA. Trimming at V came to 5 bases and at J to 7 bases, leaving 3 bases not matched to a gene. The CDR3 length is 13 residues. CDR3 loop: CASSRGQGNEQFF. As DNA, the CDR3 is TGTGCCAGCAGCAGGGGACAGGGTAATGAGCAGTTCTTC.

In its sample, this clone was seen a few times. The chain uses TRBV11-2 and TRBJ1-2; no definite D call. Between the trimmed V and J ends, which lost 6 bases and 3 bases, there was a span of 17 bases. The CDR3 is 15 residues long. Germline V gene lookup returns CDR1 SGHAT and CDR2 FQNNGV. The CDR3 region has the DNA TGTGCCAGCAGGTCCCTCCGCACCACGGACTATGGCTACACCTTC. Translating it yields CASRSLRTTDYGYTF.

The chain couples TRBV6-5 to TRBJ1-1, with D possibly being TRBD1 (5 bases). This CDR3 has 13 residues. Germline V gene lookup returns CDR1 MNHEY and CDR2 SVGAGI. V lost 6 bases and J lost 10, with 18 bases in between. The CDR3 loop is CASRKGHSVLAFF. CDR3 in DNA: TGTGCCAGCAGAAAAGGACATTCGGTATTAGCTTTCTTT.

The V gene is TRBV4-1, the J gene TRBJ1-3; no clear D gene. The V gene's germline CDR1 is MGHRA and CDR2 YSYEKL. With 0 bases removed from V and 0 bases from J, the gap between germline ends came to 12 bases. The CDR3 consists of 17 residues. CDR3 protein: CASSQEVADDSGNTIYF. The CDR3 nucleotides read TGCGCCAGCAGCCAAGAAGTGGCGGATGACTCTGGAAACACCATATATTTT.

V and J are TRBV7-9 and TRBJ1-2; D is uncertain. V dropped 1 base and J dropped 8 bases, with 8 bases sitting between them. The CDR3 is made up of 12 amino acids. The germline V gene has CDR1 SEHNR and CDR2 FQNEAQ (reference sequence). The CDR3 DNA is TGTGCCAGCAGCTTAGTAGGGATGGGCTACACCTTC. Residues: CASSLVGMGYTF.

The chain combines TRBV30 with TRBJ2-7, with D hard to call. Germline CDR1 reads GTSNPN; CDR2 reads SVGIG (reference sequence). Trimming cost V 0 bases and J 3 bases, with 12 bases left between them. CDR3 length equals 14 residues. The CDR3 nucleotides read TGTGCCTGGAGTGTAACTATAGCAAACTACGAGCAGTACTTC. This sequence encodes CAWSVTIANYEQYF.

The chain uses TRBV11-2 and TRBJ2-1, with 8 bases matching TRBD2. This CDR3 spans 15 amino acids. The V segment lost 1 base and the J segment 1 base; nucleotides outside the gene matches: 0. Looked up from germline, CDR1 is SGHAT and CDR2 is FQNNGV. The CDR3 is CASSLAGGSYNEQFF. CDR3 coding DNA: TGTGCCAGCAGCTTAGCGGGAGGGTCCTACAATGAGCAGTTCTTC.

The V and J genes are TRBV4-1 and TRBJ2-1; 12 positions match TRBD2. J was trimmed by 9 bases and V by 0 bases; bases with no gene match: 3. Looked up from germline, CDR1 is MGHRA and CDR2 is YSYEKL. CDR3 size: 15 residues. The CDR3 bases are TGCGCCAGCAGCCAAGAGCCTAGCGGGAGGGGTGAGCAGTTCTTC. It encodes CASSQEPSGRGEQFF.

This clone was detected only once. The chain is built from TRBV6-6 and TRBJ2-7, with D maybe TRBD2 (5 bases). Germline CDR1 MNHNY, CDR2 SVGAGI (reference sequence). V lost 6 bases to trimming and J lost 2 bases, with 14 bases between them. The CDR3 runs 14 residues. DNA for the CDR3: TGTGCCAGCAGCGAAGGGAGTTTGGCCTACGAGCAGTACTTC. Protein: CASSEGSLAYEQYF.